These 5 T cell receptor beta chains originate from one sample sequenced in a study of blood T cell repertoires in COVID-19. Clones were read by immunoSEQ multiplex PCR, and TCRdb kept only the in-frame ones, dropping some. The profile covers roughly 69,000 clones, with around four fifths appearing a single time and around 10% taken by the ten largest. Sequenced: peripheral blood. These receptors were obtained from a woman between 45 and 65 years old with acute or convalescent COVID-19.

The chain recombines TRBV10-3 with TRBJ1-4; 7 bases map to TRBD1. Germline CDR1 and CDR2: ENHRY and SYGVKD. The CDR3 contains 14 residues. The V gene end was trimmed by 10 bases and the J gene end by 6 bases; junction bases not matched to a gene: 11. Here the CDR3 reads CAKDTGVRDEKLFF. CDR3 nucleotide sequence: TGTGCCAAGGATACAGGGGTGAGGGATGAAAAACTGTTTTTT.

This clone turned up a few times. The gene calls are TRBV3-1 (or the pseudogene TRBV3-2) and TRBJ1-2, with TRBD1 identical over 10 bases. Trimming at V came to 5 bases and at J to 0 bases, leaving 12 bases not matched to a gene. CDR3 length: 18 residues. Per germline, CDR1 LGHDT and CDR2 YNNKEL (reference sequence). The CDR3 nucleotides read TGTGCCAGCAGCACACCCGGGACAGGGGCGACAGCTAACTATGGCTACACCTTC. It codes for CASSTPGTGATANYGYTF.

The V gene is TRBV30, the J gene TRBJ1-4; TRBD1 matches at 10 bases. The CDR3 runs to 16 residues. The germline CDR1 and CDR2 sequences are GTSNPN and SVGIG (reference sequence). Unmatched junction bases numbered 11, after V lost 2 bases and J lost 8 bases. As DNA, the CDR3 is TGTGCCTGGAGTCCACCGGGACAGGGGTTTGTCGAAAAACTGTTTTTT. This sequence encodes CAWSPPGQGFVEKLFF.

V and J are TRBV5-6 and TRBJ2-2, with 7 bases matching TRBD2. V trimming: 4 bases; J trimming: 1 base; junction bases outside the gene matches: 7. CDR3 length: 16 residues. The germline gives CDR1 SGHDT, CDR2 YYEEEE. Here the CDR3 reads CASSPPRELNTGELFF. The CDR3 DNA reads TGTGCCAGCAGCCCCCCGCGGGAGCTGAACACCGGGGAGCTGTTTTTT.

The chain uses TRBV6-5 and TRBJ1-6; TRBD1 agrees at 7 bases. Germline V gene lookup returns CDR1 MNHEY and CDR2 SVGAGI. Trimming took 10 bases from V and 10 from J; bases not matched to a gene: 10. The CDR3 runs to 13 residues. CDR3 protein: CATGDSPGSPLHF. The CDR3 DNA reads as TGTGCCACTGGGGACAGTCCAGGGTCACCCCTCCACTTT.